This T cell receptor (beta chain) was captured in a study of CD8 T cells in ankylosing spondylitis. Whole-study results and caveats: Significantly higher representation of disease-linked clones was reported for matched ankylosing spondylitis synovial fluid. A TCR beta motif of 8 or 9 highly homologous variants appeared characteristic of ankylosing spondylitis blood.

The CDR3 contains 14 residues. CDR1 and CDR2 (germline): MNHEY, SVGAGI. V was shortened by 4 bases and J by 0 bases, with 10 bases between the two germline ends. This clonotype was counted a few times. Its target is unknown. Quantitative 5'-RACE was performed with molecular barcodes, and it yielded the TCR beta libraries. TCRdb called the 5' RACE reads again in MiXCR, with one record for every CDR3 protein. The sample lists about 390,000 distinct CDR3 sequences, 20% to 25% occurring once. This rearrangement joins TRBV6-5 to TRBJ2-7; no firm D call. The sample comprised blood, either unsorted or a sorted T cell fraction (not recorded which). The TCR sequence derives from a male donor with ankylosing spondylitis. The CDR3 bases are TGTGCCAGCAGTTTTAGAACGGTCTCCTACGAGCAGTACTTC. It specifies CASSFRTVSYEQYF.